The 15 T cell receptor beta chains presented below share a single source sample, sequenced in a study of T cells after yellow fever vaccination. TCRdb used MiXCR to reprocess the 5' RACE reads, holding one entry per CDR3 protein. The table shows about 510,000 distinct CDR3 sequences, with just over 20% occurring only once. This sample comprised PBMCs, obtained less than 25 days after the first yellow fever vaccination. These receptors were collected from a young man who received the YFV17D yellow fever vaccine.

The genes are TRBV5-5 and TRBJ2-7; weak D call: TRBD1 (5 bases). CDR1 is SGHKS and CDR2 is YYEKEE in the germline V gene (reference sequence). This CDR3 is built from 14 residues. V was trimmed by 4 bases and J by 3 bases, leaving 14 bases between them. The CDR3 is CASSPRQTYYEQYF. CDR3 DNA: TGTGCCAGCAGCCCAAGACAGACCTACTACGAGCAGTACTTC.

There are a few counts of this clonotype. The gene calls are TRBV6-1 and TRBJ2-2; a possible D gene is TRBD2 (5 bases). The CDR3 spans 14 residues. With 7 bases removed from V and 4 bases from J, the gap between germline ends came to 13 bases. CDR1 MNHNS and CDR2 SASEGT come from the germline V gene. This CDR3 reads CASKRVSGTGELFF. The CDR3 DNA follows: TGTGCCAGCAAGAGGGTCTCGGGCACCGGGGAGCTGTTTTTT.

This clonotype has only a few counts. The CDR3 DNA is TGTGCCAGCAGCGGGTGGGCTTCCGAAACTCCAGATACGCAGTATTTT. It is translated as CASSGWASETPDTQYF. This sequence joins TRBV9 and TRBJ2-3; D remains ambiguous. The V gene's germline CDR1 is SGDLS and CDR2 YYNGEE. The germline V and J ends were trimmed by 3 bases and 4 bases, with 18 bases remaining between them. CDR3 length equals 16 residues.

This chain connects TRBV11-2 to TRBJ1-5; possible D gene TRBD1, 6 bases. Germline V gene sequence: CDR1 SGHAT, CDR2 FQNNGV. V was clipped by 0 bases and J by 7 bases, with 10 bases between them. There are 14 residues in the CDR3. The CDR3 protein is CASSLDGTNQPQHF. The CDR3 nucleotides read TGTGCCAGCAGCTTAGATGGGACAAACCAGCCCCAGCATTTT.

The J gene is TRBJ1-2, the V gene TRBV7-9; D is ambiguous. Trimming cost V 5 bases and J 0 bases, with 19 bases left between them. Germline values: CDR1 SEHNR, CDR2 FQNEAQ (reference sequence). The CDR3 runs 17 residues. CDR3 sequence reads: CASSPHAMGGPNYGYTF. The CDR3 DNA is TGTGCCAGCAGCCCCCATGCGATGGGAGGGCCTAACTATGGCTACACCTTC.

The V and J genes are TRBV5-6 and TRBJ1-2; 8 bases fit TRBD1. The V gene end was trimmed by 4 bases and the J gene end by 4 bases; junction bases not matched to a gene: 9. CDR3 length equals 15 residues. The V gene's germline CDR1 is SGHDT and CDR2 YYEEEE. The CDR3 nucleotides are TGTGCCAGCAGCCAATGGGACAGGAGGTCCTATGGCTACACCTTC. It yields the protein CASSQWDRRSYGYTF.

This chain uses TRBV7-2 with TRBJ1-3; D remains unclear. V was clipped by 1 base and J by 2 bases, with 9 bases between them. CDR1 is SGHTA and CDR2 is FQGNSA in the germline V gene. The CDR3 is made up of 15 amino acids. CDR3 protein: CASSLGTGAGNTIYF. The CDR3 nucleotides read TGTGCCAGCAGCTTAGGCACCGGGGCTGGAAACACCATATATTTT.

This clonotype was seen a handful of times. The DNA is omitted, as the CDR3 cannot be located on it reliably, and the CDR3 follows TCRdb's listing. V and J are TRBV21-1 and TRBJ2-7; the tabulated D call, TRBD2, remains unverified against the DNA. TRBV21-1 is classified as a pseudogene. With termini counted, the CDR3 has 16 amino acids. The CDR3 loop reads CASSDVAGGALYEQYV.

In this sample, this clonotype turned up a few times. The chain uses TRBV12-3 or TRBV12-4 and TRBJ2-1; 10 nucleotides align to TRBD2. CDR3 length: 15 residues. V shed 2 bases, J shed 6 bases, and the junction held 4 bases outside the gene matches. The CDR3 is CASSLQSGGANEQFF. In DNA, the CDR3 is TGTGCCAGCAGTTTACAAAGCGGGGGGGCCAATGAGCAGTTCTTC.

The chain recombines TRBV7-2 with TRBJ1-5, with TRBD1 as a possible D gene (6 bases). The CDR3 consists of 16 residues. The germline gives CDR1 SGHTA, CDR2 FQGNSA. With 2 bases removed from V and 7 bases from J, the gap between germline ends came to 18 bases. The CDR3 sequence is CASSLYAVQGDQPQHF. The CDR3 DNA is TGTGCCAGCAGCTTATACGCGGTACAGGGCGACCAGCCCCAGCATTTT.

This clonotype was seen a few times. The chain recombines TRBV7-2 with TRBJ1-5; D is undetermined. This CDR3 has 13 residues. Between the trimmed V and J ends, which lost 2 bases and 6 bases, there was a span of 8 bases. Germline CDR1 and CDR2: SGHTA and FQGNSA. The CDR3 spells CASSLNDGQPQHF. CDR3 coding DNA: TGTGCCAGCAGCTTAAACGACGGTCAGCCCCAGCATTTT.

The V gene is TRBV18, the J gene TRBJ2-5, with D perhaps matching TRBD1 (6 bases). Trimming stripped 3 bases from V and 3 bases from J, with 14 bases between. The CDR3 loop spans 15 amino acids. CDR1 is KGHSH, CDR2 LQKENI, per germline. The CDR3 spells CASSPEQGREETQYF. In DNA, the CDR3 is TGTGCCAGCTCACCCGAGCAGGGGCGAGAAGAGACCCAGTACTTC.

In its sample, this clonotype was seen a few times. This rearrangement joins TRBV7-9 to TRBJ2-4; D might be TRBD2 (5 bases). The CDR3 has 13 residues. Between the trimmed V and J ends, which lost 2 bases and 11 bases, there was a span of 13 bases. Germline V CDR1 and CDR2: SEHNR, FQNEAQ (reference sequence). Written as DNA, the CDR3 is TGTGCCAGCAGCTTAAGGAATGAGGAGGTTCAGTACTTC. It encodes CASSLRNEEVQYF.

The rearrangement joins TRBV20-1 to TRBJ2-3; no definite D call. Trimming took off 0 bases at V and 5 bases at J, with 9 bases between the two ends. The CDR3 length is 13 residues. The germline V gene encodes CDR1 DFQATT and CDR2 SNEGSKA (reference sequence). The CDR3 spells CSARDPAGDTQYF. CDR3 coding DNA: TGCAGTGCTAGAGATCCAGCCGGAGATACGCAGTATTTT.

The rearrangement links TRBV12-3 or TRBV12-4 to TRBJ1-2; possible D gene TRBD1, 6 bases. The CDR3 is 15 amino acids. The V end lost 4 bases, the J end lost 2 bases, and 14 bases lay between the germline ends. CDR3 DNA: TGTGCCAGCAGTTCTAGGCGGGGGGCAAACTATGGCTACACCTTC. Translating it yields CASSSRRGANYGYTF.